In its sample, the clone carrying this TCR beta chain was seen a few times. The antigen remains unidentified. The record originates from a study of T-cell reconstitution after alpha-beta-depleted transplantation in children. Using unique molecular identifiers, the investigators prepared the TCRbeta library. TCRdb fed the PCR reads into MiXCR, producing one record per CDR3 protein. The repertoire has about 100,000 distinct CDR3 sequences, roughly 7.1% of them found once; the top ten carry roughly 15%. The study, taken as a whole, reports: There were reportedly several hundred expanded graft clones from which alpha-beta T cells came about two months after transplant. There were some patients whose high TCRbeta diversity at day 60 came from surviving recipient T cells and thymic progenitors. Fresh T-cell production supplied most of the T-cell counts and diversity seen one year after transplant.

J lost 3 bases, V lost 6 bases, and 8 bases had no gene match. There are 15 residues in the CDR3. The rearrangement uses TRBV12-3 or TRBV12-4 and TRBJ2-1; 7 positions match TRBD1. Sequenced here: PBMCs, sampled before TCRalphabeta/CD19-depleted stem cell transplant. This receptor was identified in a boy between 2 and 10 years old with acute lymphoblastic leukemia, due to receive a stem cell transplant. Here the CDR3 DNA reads TGTGCCAGCAGCCCCCGACAGGGAGTCTACAATGAGCAGTTCTTC. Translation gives CASSPRQGVYNEQFF.